This TCR beta chain was documented in a study of blood T cell repertoires in COVID-19. About the research overall: Samples taken during acute and convalescent COVID-19 were collected in the United States, Italy and Spain.

As handled by the study authors: Reference gene primer amplification yielded estimated nucleated cell counts. Libraries were prepared by immunoSEQ multiplex PCR; TCRdb keeps only in-frame clonotypes and omits some of them. Clone size and the V and J calls come from that table; the DNA yielded D and trimming. Of 160,000 or so clones listed, roughly nine tenths are singletons. What was sequenced was peripheral blood. The sequence came from a woman aged 70 to 79 with acute or convalescent COVID-19.

The CDR3 region has the DNA TGCGCCAGCAGCTTGATACAGGCCGCCGATAGCGGGGAGCTGTTTTTT. It encodes CASSLIQAADSGELFF. This chain uses TRBV5-1 with TRBJ2-2; tentatively, D is TRBD1 (5 bases). The CDR3 length is 16 residues. Germline V gene sequence: CDR1 SGHRS, CDR2 YFSETQ. The V and J ends lost 1 base and 7 bases respectively, with 17 bases between them.